A selection of T cell receptor beta chains follows, all from one sample in a study of OX40 agonist ivuxolimab in advanced cancers. Assay used: immunoSEQ multiplex PCR; TCRdb lists only in-frame clones, some missing. This sample has approximately 46,000 clones, with about 88% found just once. Specimen: CD4+ or CD8+ T cells sorted from blood, collected in a trial of the OX40 agonist ivuxolimab. Source of these receptors: an adult with an advanced solid tumor such as melanoma, head and neck, liver or kidney cancer. Both conserved end residues are part of each CDR3. A D gene is named only where the DNA matches it firmly. Size tells how often a clone was seen (once, few, many) or the class of an expanded clone, and some rows leave it out.

clone_size d_call j_call v_call cdr3_aa cdr3_nt
- - TRBJ1-1 TRBV6-6 CASSHPVNTEAFF TGTGCCAGCAGCCACCCCGTGAACACTGAAGCTTTCTTT
- - TRBJ2-1 TRBV7-2 CASSLDRALEFF TGTGCCAGCAGCTTAGATCGCGCGTTGGAGTTCTTC
- - TRBJ2-1 TRBV30 CAIWNYNEQFF TGTGCCATCTGGAATTACAATGAGCAGTTCTTC
- - TRBJ1-2 TRBV14 CASSQGAGYGYTF TGTGCCAGCAGCCAAGGGGCTGGCTATGGCTACACCTTC
- TRBD1 TRBJ2-7 TRBV7-2 CASSIGQGALNEQYF TGTGCCAGCAGCATCGGACAGGGGGCGCTTAACGAGCAGTACTTC
- - TRBJ1-3 TRBV9 CASSVALRSAGNTIYF TGTGCCAGCAGCGTAGCTTTAAGGAGTGCTGGAAACACCATATATTTT
- - TRBJ2-2 TRBV27 CASSWVGGLPNTGELFF TGTGCCAGCAGTTGGGTAGGGGGGCTCCCGAACACCGGGGAGCTGTTTTTT
once - TRBJ2-1 TRBV11-1 CASRGGYVSYNEQFF TGTGCCAGCAGAGGGGGGTATGTCTCCTACAATGAGCAGTTCTTC
- - TRBJ2-7 TRBV7-9 CASSPHSSYEQYF TGTGCCAGCAGCCCCCACAGTTCCTACGAGCAGTACTTC
- TRBD1 TRBJ1-2 TRBV6-5 CASSSDRGYGYTF TGTGCCAGCAGTTCGGACAGGGGGTATGGCTACACCTTC
- - TRBJ2-3 TRBV27 CATTGVGARADTQYF TGTGCCACCACCGGAGTGGGGGCGCGGGCAGATACGCAGTATTTT
- TRBD2 TRBJ2-1 TRBV4-1 CASSLTSGAYNEQFF TGCGCCAGCAGTCTGACTAGCGGAGCATACAATGAGCAGTTCTTC
- - TRBJ2-1 TRBV6-4 CASSDGSGRNEQFF TGTGCCAGCAGTGACGGATCAGGGAGAAATGAGCAGTTCTTC
- - TRBJ2-2 TRBV9 CASSVPRGGFNTGELFF TGTGCCAGCAGCGTACCCAGAGGGGGGTTTAACACCGGGGAGCTGTTTTTT
- - TRBJ2-7 TRBV4-3 CASSHEPGLRYEQYF TGCGCCAGCAGCCACGAACCGGGACTCCGTTACGAGCAGTACTTC
few - TRBJ2-6 TRBV25-1 CASSDTSTNSGANVLTF TGTGCCAGCAGTGATACTAGCACGAATTCTGGGGCCAACGTCCTGACTTTC
- - TRBJ2-7 TRBV7-2 CASSLVFRDWAREQYF TGTGCCAGCAGCTTAGTTTTCAGGGATTGGGCGCGCGAGCAGTACTTC